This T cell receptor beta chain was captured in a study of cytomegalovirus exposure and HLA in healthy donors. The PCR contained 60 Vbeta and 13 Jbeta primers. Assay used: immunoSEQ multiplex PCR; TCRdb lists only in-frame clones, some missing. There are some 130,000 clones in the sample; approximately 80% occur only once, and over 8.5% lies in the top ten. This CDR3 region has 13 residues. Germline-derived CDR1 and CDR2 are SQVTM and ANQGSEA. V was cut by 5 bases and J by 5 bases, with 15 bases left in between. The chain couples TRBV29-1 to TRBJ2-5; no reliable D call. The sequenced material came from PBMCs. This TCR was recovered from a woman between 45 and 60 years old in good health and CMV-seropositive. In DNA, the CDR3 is TGCAGCGTTATGGGCCTTTTTGAGGAGACCCAGTACTTC. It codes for CSVMGLFEETQYF. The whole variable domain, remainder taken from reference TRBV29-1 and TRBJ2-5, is SAVISQKPSRDICQRGTSLTIQCQVDSQVTMMFWYRQQPGQSLTLIATANQGSEATYESGFVIDKFPISRPNLTFSTLTVSNMSPEDSSIYLCSVMGLFEETQYFGPGTRLLVL.